This record looks at one T cell receptor beta chain sequence and its context. The sample originates from a study of T cell changes during pregnancy in multiple sclerosis. J lost 2 bases, V lost 5 bases, and 8 bases had no gene match. The germline V gene encodes CDR1 MDHEN and CDR2 SYDVKM. There are 16 residues in the CDR3. Here immunoSEQ multiplex PCR was the method, and the copy in TCRdb shows in-frame clones only, minus some. Of 60,000 or so clones listed, 93% are singletons. The input for sequencing was CD4+ T cells from peripheral blood mononuclear cells, taken before pregnancy. The chain is built from TRBV28 and TRBJ2-2; TRBD1 aligns across 7 bases. This clonotype was sampled from a female donor with multiple sclerosis, enrolled in a pregnancy study. CDR3: CASSPRTGLNTGELFF. The CDR3, as DNA: TGTGCCAGCAGTCCTCGGACAGGCCTCAACACCGGGGAGCTGTTTTTT.